This record concerns one TCR beta chain sequence. Looked up from germline, CDR1 is MNHEY and CDR2 is SMNVEV (reference sequence). The ends were cut back, 2 bases at V and 4 bases at J, with 9 bases in the middle. The CDR3 runs 14 residues. Data came from immunoSEQ multiplex PCR; TCRdb stores just in-frame clones and leaves some out. The sample holds around 560,000 clones, 90% to 95% seen once. The data derive from a study of shared clonotypes between healthy human individuals. Terminally differentiated effector memory CD45RA+ cells were excluded by CCR7 positive selection of CD45RO-negative cells. The sample taken for sequencing was naive CD8+ T cells sorted from blood. The sequence came from a woman in her 30s in good health. This chain uses TRBV27 with TRBJ1-3; tentatively, D is TRBD1 (6 bases). CDR3 coding DNA: TGTGCCAGCAGTTTACAGGGGTGGGGAAACACCATATATTTT. Protein: CASSLQGWGNTIYF.